In its sample, the clone carrying this T cell receptor (beta chain) was seen a few times. Its target is not known. This entry belongs to a study of post-analysis software for immune sequencing data. Points from the study as a whole: TRBV5-6, TRBV5-1 and TRBV20-1 were among four or five TRBV segments more frequent in patients than controls. Multiple sclerosis was associated with a significant reduction in normalized Chao1 diversity relative to controls.

The authors incorporated unique molecular identifiers into the TCR beta cDNA libraries. TCRdb re-derived calls from the PCR reads in MiXCR, one entry per CDR3 protein. There are more than 350,000 distinct CDR3 sequences in the sample; more than 30% occur only once, and about 8% lies in the top ten. The CDR3 runs to 14 residues. Germline V gene lookup returns CDR1 KGHDR and CDR2 SFDVKD. Trimming cost V 3 bases and J 5 bases, with 12 bases left between them. Sequencing was carried out using blood. The chain is built from TRBV24-1 and TRBJ2-5; maybe TRBD1 (5 bases). This TCR was sampled from a girl aged 2 to 10 with multiple sclerosis. Here the CDR3 reads CATSDLRVGETQYF. The DNA for the CDR3 is TGTGCCACCAGTGATCTCAGGGTAGGGGAGACCCAGTACTTC.